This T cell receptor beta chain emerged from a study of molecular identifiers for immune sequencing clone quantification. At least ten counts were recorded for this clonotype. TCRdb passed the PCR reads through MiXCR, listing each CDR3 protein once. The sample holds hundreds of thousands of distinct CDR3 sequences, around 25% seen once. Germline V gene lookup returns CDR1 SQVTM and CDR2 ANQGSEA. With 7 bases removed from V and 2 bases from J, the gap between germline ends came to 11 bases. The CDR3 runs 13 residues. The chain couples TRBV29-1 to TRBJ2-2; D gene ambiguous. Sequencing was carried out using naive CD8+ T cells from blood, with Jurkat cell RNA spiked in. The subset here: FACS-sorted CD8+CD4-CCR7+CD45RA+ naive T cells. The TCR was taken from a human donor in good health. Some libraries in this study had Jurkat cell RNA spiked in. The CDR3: CSATQRNTGELFF. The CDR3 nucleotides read TGCAGCGCGACCCAAAGAAACACCGGGGAGCTGTTTTTT.